This TCR beta chain came from a study of cytomegalovirus exposure and HLA in healthy donors. Study-wide background: HLA-typed donors were the source of some 80 million unique TCRs, which an early data release held. Whole-study results and caveats: As a later analysis revealed, most CMV-associated TCR beta chains appeared HLA-restricted. Associated with HLA alleles at 0.05 false discovery rate in a later analysis were over 15,000 TCR beta sequences.

The PCR employed 60 Vbeta primers together with 13 Jbeta primers. The data were produced by immunoSEQ multiplex PCR, yet TCRdb's version contains in-frame clones alone and is incomplete. The sample includes 200,000 or so clones, approximately 88% of them seen just once. Details on this clone: Its cognate antigen is unknown.

Germline V gene data show CDR1 as WNHNN and CDR2 as SYGVQD (reference sequence). Trimming at V came to 4 bases and at J to 4 bases, leaving 14 bases not matched to a gene. CDR3 length equals 18 residues. The chain carries TRBV10-1 and TRBJ2-7; 12 bases agree with TRBD2. The TCR comes from a boy aged 2-15 years in good health and CMV-seronegative. Material: PBMCs. The CDR3 DNA sequence: TGCGCCAGCAGTGGAGGGGCTAGCGGGAGGGCCGGGGTGTACGAGCAGTACTTC. Its protein product is CASSGGASGRAGVYEQYF.